The next 13 T cell receptor beta chains were all read from a single sample in a study of blood T cells in healthy people across ages. The use of a sample-barcoded 5' primer and a J-beta primer mix characterized a second PCR of roughly 6 to 12 cycles. TCRdb reprocessed the 5' RACE reads via MiXCR and lists one record per CDR3 protein. The sample shows about 640,000 distinct CDR3 sequences, about 54% of them seen only once. Sequenced: blood. These receptors originate from a man in his sixties in good health.

This clonotype was recorded once. The rearrangement links TRBV27 to TRBJ2-4; TRBD2 agrees at 7 bases. The CDR3 contains 18 residues. From germline, CDR1 is MNHEY and CDR2 SMNVEV (reference sequence). The V and J ends lost 3 bases and 3 bases, in that order; junction bases with no gene match: 14. The CDR3 region has the DNA TGTGCCAGCAGTTTTATTCCCTTCCCCCGCGGGGGCAAAAACATTCAGTACTTC. Translation gives CASSFIPFPRGGKNIQYF.

The chain uses TRBV20-1 and TRBJ1-1; no firm D call. Germline V gene sequence: CDR1 DFQATT, CDR2 SNEGSKA (reference sequence). The length of the CDR3 is 13 residues. V was clipped by 3 bases and J by 1 base, with 9 bases between them. The DNA of the CDR3 is TGCAGTGCTAGTGGTTACGGGAACACTGAAGCTTTCTTT. Its protein product is CSASGYGNTEAFF.

The V gene is TRBV19, the J gene TRBJ1-5, with 9 bases identical to TRBD1. Germline values: CDR1 LNHDA, CDR2 SQIVND (reference sequence). The CDR3 runs 17 residues. J lost 4 bases, V lost 1 base, and 8 bases had no gene match. The CDR3 DNA reads TGTGCCAGTAGTATAGCGAGGTCGGGACAGGGTAATCAGCCCCAGCATTTT. Its translation: CASSIARSGQGNQPQHF.

This clonotype was observed once. V is TRBV20-1 and J is TRBJ1-1; a possible D gene is TRBD1 (6 bases). CDR3 length equals 13 residues. From germline, CDR1 is DFQATT and CDR2 SNEGSKA (reference sequence). The CDR3 region is CSPKRGGNTEAFF. Here the CDR3 DNA reads TGCAGCCCTAAGAGGGGGGGGAACACTGAAGCTTTCTTT.

J is TRBJ1-6 and V is TRBV20-1; perhaps TRBD1 as D (6 bases). The CDR3 totals 14 residues. CDR1 and CDR2 from the germline V gene are DFQATT and SNEGSKA (reference sequence). With 5 bases removed from V and 14 bases from J, the gap between germline ends came to 22 bases. The CDR3 DNA reads as TGCAGTGCTTCTCCGCGAACAGGGTATAATTCCCTCCACTTT. Protein product: CSASPRTGYNSLHF.

The V and J genes are TRBV25-1 and TRBJ2-1, with unresolved D. There are 13 residues in the CDR3. The V end was cut by 2 bases, the J end by 7 bases, with 9 bases between. Germline V lookup: CDR1 MGHDK, CDR2 SYGVNS. As DNA, the CDR3 is TGTGCCAGCAGTGAAACGGTCAGAAATGAGCAGTTCTTC. Its translation is CASSETVRNEQFF.

This chain connects TRBV29-1 to TRBJ2-3; D assignment may be TRBD1 or TRBD2 (6 bases each). V dropped 5 bases and J dropped 5 bases, with 20 bases sitting between them. The CDR3 consists of 15 residues. CDR1 is SQVTM, CDR2 ANQGSEA, per germline. The CDR3 bases are TGCAGCGTTTCGCTAGGGGGGCAGGGGAAAGATACGCAGTATTTT. Protein product: CSVSLGGQGKDTQYF.

This clonotype was seen a handful of times. The chain carries TRBV15 and TRBJ2-7; tentatively, D is TRBD2 (7 bases). V was shortened by 1 base and J by 4 bases, with 14 bases between the two germline ends. Looked up from germline, CDR1 is LNHNV and CDR2 is YYDKDF (reference sequence). This CDR3 has 15 amino acids. CDR3 amino acids: CATSRVEGGKYEQYF. In DNA form, the CDR3 reads TGTGCCACCAGCAGAGTCGAGGGGGGGAAGTACGAGCAGTACTTC.

The J gene is TRBJ2-5, the V gene TRBV12-3 or TRBV12-4; D remains ambiguous. V was cut by 5 bases and J by 5 bases, with 9 bases left in between. This CDR3 is 12 amino acids long. CDR3 DNA sequence: TGTGCCAGCAGTATCCAGTCGGAGACCCAGTACTTC. As protein: CASSIQSETQYF.

This chain uses TRBV15 with TRBJ2-7; D is ambiguous. Trimming stripped 2 bases from V and 2 bases from J, with 19 bases between. Germline V gene lookup returns CDR1 LNHNV and CDR2 YYDKDF (reference sequence). CDR3 length equals 17 residues. CDR3 sequence reads: CATSRSDPSTLTYEQYF. As DNA, the CDR3 is TGTGCCACCAGCAGATCGGACCCATCAACGTTGACCTACGAGCAGTACTTC.

This clonotype came up a few times. The DNA for the CDR3 is TGTGCCAGCAGCTTAGGTCCGAGCGGAGGTGAGCAGTTCTTC. Amino acids: CASSLGPSGGEQFF. The rearrangement joins TRBV7-9 to TRBJ2-1, with D maybe TRBD2 (5 bases). Germline CDR1 and CDR2: SEHNR and FQNEAQ (reference sequence). V was shortened by 1 base and J by 9 bases, with 13 bases between the two germline ends. CDR3 length equals 14 residues.

The chain combines TRBV12-3 or TRBV12-4 with TRBJ1-1; D perhaps matches TRBD1 (6 bases). The V gene lost 8 bases and the J gene lost 3 bases, with 16 bases spanning the gap. The CDR3 sequence is 14 residues long. The CDR3: CASGGLAGDTEAFF. The DNA of the CDR3 is TGTGCCAGCGGGGGTCTGGCAGGGGACACTGAAGCTTTCTTT.

This chain links TRBV20-1 with TRBJ1-6; D is unresolved. Trimming cost V 0 bases and J 7 bases, with 10 bases left between them. Germline lookup yields CDR1 DFQATT and CDR2 SNEGSKA (reference sequence). There are 14 residues in the CDR3. CDR3 in amino acids: CSAREGYKNSPLHF. DNA of the CDR3: TGCAGTGCTAGAGAAGGTTACAAAAATTCACCCCTCCACTTT.